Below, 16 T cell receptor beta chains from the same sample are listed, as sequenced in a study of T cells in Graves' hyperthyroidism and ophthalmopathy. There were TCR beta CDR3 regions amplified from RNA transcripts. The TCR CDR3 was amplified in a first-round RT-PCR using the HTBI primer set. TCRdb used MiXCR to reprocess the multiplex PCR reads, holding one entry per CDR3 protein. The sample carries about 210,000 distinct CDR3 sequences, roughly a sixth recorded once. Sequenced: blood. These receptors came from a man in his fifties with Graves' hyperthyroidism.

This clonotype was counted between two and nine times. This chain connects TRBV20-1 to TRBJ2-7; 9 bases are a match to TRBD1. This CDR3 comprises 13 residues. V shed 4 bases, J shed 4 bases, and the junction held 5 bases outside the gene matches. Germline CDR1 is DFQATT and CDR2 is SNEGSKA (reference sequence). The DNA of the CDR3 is TGCAGTGCTATGCCGGGACAGGGTTACGAGCAGTACTTC. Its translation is CSAMPGQGYEQYF.

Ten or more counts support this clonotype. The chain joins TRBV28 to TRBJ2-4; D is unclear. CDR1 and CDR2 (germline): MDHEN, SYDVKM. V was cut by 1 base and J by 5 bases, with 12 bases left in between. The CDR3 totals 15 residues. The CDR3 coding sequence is TGTGCCAGCAGTTTATACGGCGCTCGCCAAAACATTCAGTACTTC. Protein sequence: CASSLYGARQNIQYF.

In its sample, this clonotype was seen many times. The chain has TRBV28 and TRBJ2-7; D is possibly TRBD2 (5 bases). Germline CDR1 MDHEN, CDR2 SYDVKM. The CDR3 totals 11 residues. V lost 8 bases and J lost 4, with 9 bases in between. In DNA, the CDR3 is TGTGCCAGCGGGAGAAGGTACGAGCAGTACTTC. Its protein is CASGRRYEQYF.

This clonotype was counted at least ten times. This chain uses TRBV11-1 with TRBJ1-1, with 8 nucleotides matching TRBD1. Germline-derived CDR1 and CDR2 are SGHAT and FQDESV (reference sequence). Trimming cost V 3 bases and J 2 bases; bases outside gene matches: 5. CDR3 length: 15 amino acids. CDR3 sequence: CASSFDRGGNTEAFF. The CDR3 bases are TGTGCCAGCAGCTTTGACAGGGGTGGAAACACTGAAGCTTTCTTT.

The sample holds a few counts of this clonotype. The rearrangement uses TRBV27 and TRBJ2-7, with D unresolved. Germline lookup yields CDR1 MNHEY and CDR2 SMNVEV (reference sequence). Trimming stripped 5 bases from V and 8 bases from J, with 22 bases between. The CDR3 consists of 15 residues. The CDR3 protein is CASSPPPGGLTQQYF. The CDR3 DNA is TGTGCCAGCAGTCCCCCTCCTGGCGGCCTTACACAGCAGTACTTC.

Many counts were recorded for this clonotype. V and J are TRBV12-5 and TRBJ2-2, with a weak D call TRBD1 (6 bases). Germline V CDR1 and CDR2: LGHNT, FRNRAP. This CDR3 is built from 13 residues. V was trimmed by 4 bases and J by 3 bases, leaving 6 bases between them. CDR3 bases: TGTGCTAGTGGTTCAGGGGACACCGGGGAGCTGTTTTTT. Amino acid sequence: CASGSGDTGELFF.

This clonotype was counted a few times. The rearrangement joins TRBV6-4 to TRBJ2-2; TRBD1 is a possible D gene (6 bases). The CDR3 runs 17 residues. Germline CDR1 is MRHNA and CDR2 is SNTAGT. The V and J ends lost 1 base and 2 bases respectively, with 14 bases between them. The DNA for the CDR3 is TGTGCCAGCAGTGACTGGGGACCGGGACAAAACACCGGGGAGCTGTTTTTT. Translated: CASSDWGPGQNTGELFF.

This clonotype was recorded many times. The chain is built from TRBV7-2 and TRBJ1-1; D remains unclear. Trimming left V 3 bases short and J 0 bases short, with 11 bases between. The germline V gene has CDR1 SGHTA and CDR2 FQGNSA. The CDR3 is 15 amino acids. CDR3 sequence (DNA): TGTGCCAGCAGCTTTTCAATTCAGTTGAACACTGAAGCTTTCTTT. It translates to CASSFSIQLNTEAFF.

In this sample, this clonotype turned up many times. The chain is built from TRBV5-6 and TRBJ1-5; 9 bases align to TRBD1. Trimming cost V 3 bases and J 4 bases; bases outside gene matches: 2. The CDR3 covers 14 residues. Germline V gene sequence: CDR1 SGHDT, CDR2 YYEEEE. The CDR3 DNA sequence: TGTGCCAGCAGCTCGGGACAGGGAAATCAGCCCCAGCATTTT. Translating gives CASSSGQGNQPQHF.

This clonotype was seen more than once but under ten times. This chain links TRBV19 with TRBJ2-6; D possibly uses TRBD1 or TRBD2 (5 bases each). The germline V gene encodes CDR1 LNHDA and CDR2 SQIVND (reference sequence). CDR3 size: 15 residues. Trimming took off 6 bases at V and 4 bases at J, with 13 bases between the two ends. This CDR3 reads CASRSGARGANVLTF. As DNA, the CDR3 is TGTGCCAGTAGATCCGGGGCGCGGGGGGCCAACGTCCTGACTTTC.

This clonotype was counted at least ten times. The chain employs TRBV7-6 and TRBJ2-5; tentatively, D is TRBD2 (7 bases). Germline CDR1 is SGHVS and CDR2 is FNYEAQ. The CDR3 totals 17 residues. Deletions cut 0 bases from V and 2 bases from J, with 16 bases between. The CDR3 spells CASSLASSGGGQETQYF. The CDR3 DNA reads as TGTGCCAGCAGCTTAGCCTCTAGCGGAGGGGGGCAAGAGACCCAGTACTTC. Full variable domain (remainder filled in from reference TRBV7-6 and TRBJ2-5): GAGVSQSPRYKVTKRGQDVALRCDPISGHVSLYWYRQALGQGPEFLTYFNYEAQQDKSGLPNDRFSAERPEGSISTLTIQRTEQRDSAMYRCASSLASSGGGQETQYFGPGTRLLVL.

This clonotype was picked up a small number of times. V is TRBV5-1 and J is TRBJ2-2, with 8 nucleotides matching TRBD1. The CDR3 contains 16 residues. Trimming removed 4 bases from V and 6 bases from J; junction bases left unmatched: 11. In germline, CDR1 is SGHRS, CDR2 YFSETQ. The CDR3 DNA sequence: TGCGCCAGCAGCCAAAGGACAGGGATCGTCCCCGGGGAGCTGTTTTTT. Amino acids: CASSQRTGIVPGELFF.

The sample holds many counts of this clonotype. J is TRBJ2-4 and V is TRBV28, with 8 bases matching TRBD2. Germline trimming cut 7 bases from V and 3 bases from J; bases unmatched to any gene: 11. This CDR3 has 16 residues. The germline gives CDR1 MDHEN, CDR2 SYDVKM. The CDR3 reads CASIKGIGGVKNIQYF. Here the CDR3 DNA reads TGTGCCAGCATCAAAGGGATCGGGGGGGTCAAAAACATTCAGTACTTC.

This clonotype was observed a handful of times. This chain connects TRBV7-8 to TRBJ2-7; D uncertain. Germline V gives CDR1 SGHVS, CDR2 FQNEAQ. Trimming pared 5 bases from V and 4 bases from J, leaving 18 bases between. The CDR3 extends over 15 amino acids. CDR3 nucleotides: TGTGCCAGCAGCCAATACCCCGAGTTTAGTTACGAGCAGTACTTC. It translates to CASSQYPEFSYEQYF.

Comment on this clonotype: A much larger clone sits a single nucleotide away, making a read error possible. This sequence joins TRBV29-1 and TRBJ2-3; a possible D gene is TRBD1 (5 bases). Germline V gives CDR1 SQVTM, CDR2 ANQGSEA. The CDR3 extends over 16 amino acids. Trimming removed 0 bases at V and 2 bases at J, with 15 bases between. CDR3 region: CSVEDWGQEVTDTQYF. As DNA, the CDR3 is TGCAGCGTTGAAGATTGGGGCCAGGAAGTCACAGATACGCAGTATTTT.

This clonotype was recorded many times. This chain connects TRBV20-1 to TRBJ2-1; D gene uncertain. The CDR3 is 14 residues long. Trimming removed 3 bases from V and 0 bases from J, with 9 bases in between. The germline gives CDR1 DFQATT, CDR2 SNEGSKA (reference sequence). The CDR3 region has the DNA TGCAGTGCTAGCCGCACAAGCTCCTACAATGAGCAGTTCTTC. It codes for CSASRTSSYNEQFF.